Listed below are T cell receptor beta chains from one sample, sequenced in a study of tumor-infiltrating lymphocytes in glioblastoma multiforme. TCRdb analysed the multiplex PCR reads with MiXCR anew, one entry per CDR3 protein. The sample consists of 9,000 to 10,000 distinct CDR3 sequences, about 66% of them appearing once. Specimen: brain tumor tissue. Receptors were obtained from a male donor with glioblastoma. CDR3s include the opening cysteine and the closing phenylalanine or tryptophan. The D gene is left open where the match is weak. Not every row has a clone size; where given, it reads once, few, many or a size class.

D gene,J gene,V gene,clone size,CDR3 DNA,CDR3 protein
NA,TRBJ1-1,TRBV6-5,few,TGTGCCAGCAGAAGACAGTTATGGGCTGAAGCTTTCTTT,CASRRQLWAEAFF
TRBD2,TRBJ2-3,TRBV11-2,many,TGTGCCAGCAGCTTAGATTTGAGCGGGAAGAACTCCGATACGCAGTATTTT,CASSLDLSGKNSDTQYF
TRBD2,TRBJ2-3,TRBV11-2,NA,TGTGCCAGCAGCTTAGGACTAGCGAGCGATACGCAGTATTTT,CASSLGLASDTQYF
NA,TRBJ2-2,TRBV25-1,NA,TGTGCCAGCAGTGCCCAAGAAGGGCGCCTTGGCATCGGGGAACTGTTTTTT,CASSAQEGRLGIGELFF
TRBD2,TRBJ2-2,TRBV11-2,NA,TGTGCCAGAACCCCCTCGTTAGGCCAAGGGCTAGCGGTAAACACCGGGGAGCTGTTTTTT,CARTPSLGQGLAVNTGELFF
TRBD2,TRBJ2-3,TRBV11-2,NA,TGTGCCAGCAGCTTAGAACTAGCGGGAGGAGCCCCAGATACGCAGTATTTT,CASSLELAGGAPDTQYF
TRBD2,TRBJ2-1,TRBV11-3,NA,TGTGCCAGCTACGGGGCAGCGGGAGATTATGATGAGCAGTTCTTC,CASYGAAGDYDEQFF
TRBD1,TRBJ2-7,TRBV6-1,NA,TGTGCCACCGCCCTAGACAGGGCCACCTACGAGCAGTACTTC,CATALDRATYEQYF
TRBD2,TRBJ2-1,TRBV6-6,NA,TGTGCCAGCAGTTCGGCGGGAGGGTCCTACAATGAGCAGTTCTTC,CASSSAGGSYNEQFF
NA,TRBJ2-1,TRBV20-1,NA,TGCAGTACTGGTAATGAGCAGTTCTTC,CSTGNEQFF
TRBD1,TRBJ1-2,TRBV4-1,medium-sized,TGCGCCAGCAGCCAAGCCCGGACAGGCCCCCTATTTGACTACACCTTC,CASSQARTGPLFDYTF
NA,TRBJ1-5,TRBV6-5,NA,TGTGCCAGCAGTTCAGGGGCTGCACAGCATTTT,CASSSGAAQHF
NA,TRBJ1-5,TRBV28,many,TGTGCCAGCAGTTTCCAGGGGCCCCAGCATTTT,CASSFQGPQHF
TRBD2,TRBJ2-1,TRBV13,NA,TGTGCCAGCAACTCTAGCGGGAGGGGGGTCAATGAACAGTTCTTC,CASNSSGRGVNEQFF
NA,TRBJ2-3,TRBV20-1,NA,TGCAGTGCGTGGCCCCCGATGAGCGAGGCGCAGTATTTT,CSAWPPMSEAQYF
NA,TRBJ2-7,TRBV5-1,many,TGCGCCAGCAGATTCGCAGGGGACCCCTACGAGCAGTACTTC,CASRFAGDPYEQYF
TRBD1,TRBJ1-2,TRBV20-1,medium-sized,TGCAGTGCTAGATGGGACAGGGGTTTTCTGGACTATGGCTACACCTTC,CSARWDRGFLDYGYTF
NA,TRBJ2-5,TRBV4-1,once,TGCGCCAGCAGCCGGGACGCCCACAAAGAGACCCAGTACTTC,CASSRDAHKETQYF
TRBD2,TRBJ2-1,TRBV20-1,many,TGCAGTGCAATGGGACTAGCGGCGTACAATGAGCAGTTCTTC,CSAMGLAAYNEQFF
NA,TRBJ2-7,TRBV12-3/TRBV12-4,medium-sized,TGTGCCAGCAGTTTACAGCCTGGCGAGCAGTACTTC,CASSLQPGEQYF
NA,TRBJ2-3,TRBV20-1,NA,TGCAGTGCTACCCCCAGTGGCGTTGCCACAGATACGCAGTATTTT,CSATPSGVATDTQYF